The T cell receptor (beta chain) described here comes from a study of T cell responses to AZD1222 COVID-19 vaccine. The germline CDR1 and CDR2 sequences are MNHNS and SASEGT. This CDR3 has 16 amino acids. The V gene end was trimmed by 4 bases and the J gene end by 7 bases; junction bases not matched to a gene: 8. Sequencing was performed with immunoSEQ multiplex PCR; in TCRdb, only in-frame clones are kept and a portion is missing. The sample has approximately 100,000 clones; 85% to 95% are singletons. V gene TRBV6-1 combines with J gene TRBJ2-1; the match to TRBD2 covers 12 bases. The clonotype originates from an adult in good health. The material sequenced was peripheral blood, taken on day 0 of AZD1222 vaccination. CDR3 in amino acids: CASSAPLAGGENEQFF. The DNA for the CDR3 is TGTGCCAGCAGTGCGCCACTAGCGGGGGGAGAAAATGAGCAGTTCTTC.